The T cell receptor beta chain under discussion was sequenced for a study of cytomegalovirus exposure and HLA in healthy donors. Study-wide points: According to reports, the classifier identified cytomegalovirus status with high specificity and sensitivity. Presence/absence analyses took donor sequencing depth as roughly uniform. In vitro checks showed that three CMV-associated chains really do target CMV antigens.

Primers: 60 Vbeta forward and 13 Jbeta reverse. Libraries were prepared by immunoSEQ multiplex PCR; TCRdb keeps only in-frame clonotypes and omits some of them. This table holds some 150,000 clones, around 80% found once. This CDR3 is built from 16 residues. Unmatched junction bases numbered 15, after V lost 5 bases and J lost 9 bases. Per the germline V gene, CDR1 is SGHNT and CDR2 is YENEEA. Each of the donors was a healthy bone marrow donor. A few counts support this clone. Its antigen remains unidentified. The chain has TRBV11-3 and TRBJ2-1, with 8 positions matching TRBD1. Sequencing was done on a sample of PBMCs. The clonotype originates from a man aged 25-45 years in good health and CMV-seronegative. This CDR3 is CASSPYPRGRETEQFF. CDR3 nucleotide sequence: TGTGCCAGCAGCCCCTACCCCAGGGGGCGCGAGACTGAGCAGTTCTTC.